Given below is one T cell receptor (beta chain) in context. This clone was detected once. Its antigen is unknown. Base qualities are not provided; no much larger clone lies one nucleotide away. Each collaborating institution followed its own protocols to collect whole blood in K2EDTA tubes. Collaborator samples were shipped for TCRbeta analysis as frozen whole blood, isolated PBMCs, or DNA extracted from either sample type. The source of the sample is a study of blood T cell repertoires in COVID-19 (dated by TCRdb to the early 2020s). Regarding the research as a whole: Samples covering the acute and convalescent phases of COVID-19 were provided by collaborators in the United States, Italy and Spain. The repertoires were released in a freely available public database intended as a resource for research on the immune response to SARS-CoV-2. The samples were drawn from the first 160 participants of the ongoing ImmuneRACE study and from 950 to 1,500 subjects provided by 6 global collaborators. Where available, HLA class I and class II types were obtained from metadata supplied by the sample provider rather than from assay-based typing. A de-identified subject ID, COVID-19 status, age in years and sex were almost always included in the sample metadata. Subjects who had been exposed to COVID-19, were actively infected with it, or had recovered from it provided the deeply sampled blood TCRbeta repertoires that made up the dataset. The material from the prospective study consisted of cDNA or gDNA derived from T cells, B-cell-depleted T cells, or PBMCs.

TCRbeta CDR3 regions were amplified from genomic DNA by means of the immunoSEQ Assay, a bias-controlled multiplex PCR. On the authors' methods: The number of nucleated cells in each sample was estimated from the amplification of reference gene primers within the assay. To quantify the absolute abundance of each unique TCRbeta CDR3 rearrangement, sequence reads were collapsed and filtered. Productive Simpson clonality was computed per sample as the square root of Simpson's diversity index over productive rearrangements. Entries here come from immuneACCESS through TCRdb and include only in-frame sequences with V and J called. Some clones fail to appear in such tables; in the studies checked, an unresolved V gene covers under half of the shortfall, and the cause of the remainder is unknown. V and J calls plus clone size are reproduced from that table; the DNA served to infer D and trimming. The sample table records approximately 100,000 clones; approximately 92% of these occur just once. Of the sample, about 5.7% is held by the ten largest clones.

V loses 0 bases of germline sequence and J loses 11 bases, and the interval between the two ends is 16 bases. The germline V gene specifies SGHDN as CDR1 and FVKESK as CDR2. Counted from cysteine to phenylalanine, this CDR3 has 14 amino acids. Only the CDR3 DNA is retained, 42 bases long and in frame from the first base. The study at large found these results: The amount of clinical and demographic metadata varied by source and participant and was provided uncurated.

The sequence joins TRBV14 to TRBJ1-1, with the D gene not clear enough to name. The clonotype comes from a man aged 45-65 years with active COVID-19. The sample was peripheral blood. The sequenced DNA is TGTGCCAGCAGCCAAGATAACATTCCTCTTAATGCTTTCTTT. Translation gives CASSQDNIPLNAFF.